The present TCR beta chain was sequenced within a study of shared clonotypes between healthy human individuals. Some clones are missing from TCRdb's copy, which holds only in-frame ones; the method was immunoSEQ multiplex PCR. The data show some 500,000 clones, approximately 79% seen once. In regard to this clone: Other DNA sequences in this specimen translate into the identical CDR3.

The material sequenced was PBMCs. This TCR derives from a woman aged 40 to 50 in good health. Some clones in this sample may be carry-over from other donors' samples.

DNA of the CDR3: TGTGCCAGCTCACCATCCGGACGTAGCTCTGGAAACACCATATATTTT. This translates into CASSPSGRSSGNTIYF. The chain joins TRBV18 to TRBJ1-3; D is unclear. In germline, CDR1 is KGHSH, CDR2 LQKENI. Trimming removed 2 bases at V and 0 bases at J, with 11 bases between. This CDR3 region has 16 residues.